This entry features one TCR beta chain sequence. It has no known antigen specificity. Per-base quality was not reported, and no clone a single base away is much larger than it. The data derive from a study of blood T cell dynamics during melanoma immunotherapy (TCRdb year 2020). For context, the study as a whole: The patients had metastatic melanoma and were given first-line pembrolizumab or nivolumab plus ipilimumab as standard of care in the United Kingdom. To find early correlates of response, peripheral T cell receptor repertoires were profiled in metastatic melanoma patients before and after one cycle of checkpoint inhibitor therapy. The training cohort was made up of consecutive patients, while a further independent group of patients from the same centre was pooled to form an external validation set.

From its cysteine to its phenylalanine, the CDR3 spans 13 amino acids. The read is trimmed to its CDR3 DNA, 39 bases read in frame from base 1. In the germline V gene, CDR1 corresponds to SGHDT and CDR2 to YYEEEE. V lost 6 bases and J lost 3 bases; the stretch between them is 13 bases long. The time point label here, explained by the study, means: pre-treatment baseline. Blood samples were taken before treatment (T0) and at week 3 (W3), following the first cycle of checkpoint blockade. Except for a couple of patients with rapid clinical progression, response was assessed 12 weeks after the first infusion by RECIST 1.1; disease control meant complete response, partial response or stable disease. Any patient who had received prior systemic cancer treatment, was on concomitant immunosuppressant therapy or had synchronous other active malignancies was excluded. To track both circulating cells and T cell turnover, TCR beta was sequenced from bulk PBMC as well as from plasma cell-free DNA. PBMC were isolated from blood with Lymphoprep and SepMate tubes, followed by red cell lysis. DNA from PBMC and sorted T cell subsets was extracted with QIAamp DNA Blood Mini kits.

The study at large found these results: Whether the T cell clones behind the repertoire changes were melanoma-specific or instead reflected general immune activation was something the study could not determine. The relatively small sample size was acknowledged as something that could potentially limit how far the results can be generalized. Unlike progressors, patients who went on to achieve disease control showed a bifurcated reorganization of the PBMC repertoire at W3, with either increased clonality or increased diversity.

A fixed 350 ng of DNA was loaded for every bulk PBMC sample. TCR beta CDR3 sequences were amplified from genomic DNA using the immunoSEQ TCRb Assay kit according to manufacturer instructions. The KAPA Library Quantification Kit for Illumina platforms was used to quantify the pooled libraries by qPCR. Pooled libraries were clustered at 0.6-1.1 pM and sequenced on an Illumina NextSeq 500. The source study handled its data this way. TCR data were analyzed with immunoSEQ ANALYZER and the R LymphoSeq package. A rearrangement efficiency score was calculated as productive divided by the sum of productive and non-productive CDR3 sequences. Clonality was assessed using the Gini coefficient and diversity using the Renyi index at alpha=1, with pairwise comparisons between timepoints within each patient. In LymphoSeq, clonal relatedness was computed using an edit distance of 3, and repertoire similarity was computed using the Bhattacharyya coefficient. To classify response, a linear discriminant analysis based on week-3 changes in clonality and diversity was built using the R MASS and caret packages. Not all clones reach the TCRdb copy of this immuneACCESS table, which keeps in-frame sequences only. Checked studies attribute under half of the gap to unresolved V genes and leave the rest unexplained. For V, J and clone size, that table is used; D and trimming come from the DNA. The sample table shows approximately 15,000 clones, and roughly 84% are seen once. Clones ranked in the top ten supply roughly 4.4% of the sample.

The chain links TRBV5-6 with TRBJ2-7; the D gene assignment is perhaps TRBD1 or TRBD2, with each matching 5 bases. The TCR originated in a human donor with melanoma. The sample here was blood, taken from a patient treated with checkpoint blockade. The sequenced DNA: TGTGCCAGCACCCGGGACGGACGCTACGAGCAGTACTTC. Its product reads: CASTRDGRYEQYF.